These T cell receptor beta chains were read from a single sample in a study of blood T cell repertoires in COVID-19. Libraries were prepared by immunoSEQ multiplex PCR; TCRdb keeps only in-frame clonotypes and omits some of them. The sample consists of 250,000 to 400,000 clones, about 85% of them appearing once. The sample was PBMCs or T cells enriched from blood (not recorded which). These receptors came from a woman younger than 45 who had been exposed to COVID-19. The CDR3 runs from the conserved cysteine through the conserved F or W. The D gene is left open where the match is weak. Clone size is shown for a subset of rows, as once, few, many or a class of expanded clone.

V gene: TRBV28
D gene: -
clone size: -
J gene: TRBJ2-7
CDR3 DNA: TGTGCCAGCAGTTTTTCAGGCGAGCAGTACTTC
CDR3 protein: CASSFSGEQYF

V gene: TRBV5-1
D gene: TRBD1
clone size: once
J gene: TRBJ1-6
CDR3 DNA: TGCGCCAGCAGCTTGGGACAGGGGATATCACCCCTCCACTTT
CDR3 protein: CASSLGQGISPLHF

V gene: TRBV14
D gene: -
clone size: -
J gene: TRBJ2-3
CDR3 DNA: TGTGCCAGCAGCCCCAAGCGGGCTAGCACAGATACGCAGTATTTT
CDR3 protein: CASSPKRASTDTQYF

V gene: TRBV19
D gene: TRBD1
clone size: -
J gene: TRBJ1-4
CDR3 DNA: TGTGCCAGTAGGACTGGACAGGTCGGCGAAAAACTGTTTTTT
CDR3 protein: CASRTGQVGEKLFF

V gene: TRBV9
D gene: TRBD2
clone size: -
J gene: TRBJ2-7
CDR3 DNA: TGTGCCAGCAGCCCGACCGGGACTAGCTCCTACGAGCAGTACTTC
CDR3 protein: CASSPTGTSSYEQYF

V gene: TRBV28
D gene: TRBD2
clone size: -
J gene: TRBJ2-1
CDR3 DNA: TGTGCCAGCAGTTTCTACGGACTAGCTCATGACGATGAGCAGTTCTTC
CDR3 protein: CASSFYGLAHDDEQFF

V gene: TRBV11-2
D gene: TRBD1
clone size: -
J gene: TRBJ1-1
CDR3 DNA: TGTGCCAGCAGCTTAGGACAGGGGCTGGGGAACACTGAAGCTTTCTTT
CDR3 protein: CASSLGQGLGNTEAFF

V gene: TRBV30
D gene: -
clone size: -
J gene: TRBJ1-4
CDR3 DNA: TGTGCCTGGACCGGGACAAGTCGAGAAAAACTGTTTTTT
CDR3 protein: CAWTGTSREKLFF

V gene: TRBV7-3
D gene: TRBD1
clone size: -
J gene: TRBJ2-7
CDR3 DNA: TGTGCCAGCAGCTTAGCCCCAGGGGGACAGGGGTACGAGCAGTACTTC
CDR3 protein: CASSLAPGGQGYEQYF

V gene: TRBV7-2
D gene: TRBD1
clone size: -
J gene: TRBJ1-1
CDR3 DNA: TGTGCCAGCAGCTCCCGGGACAGGGGTCAAGAAGCTTTCTTT
CDR3 protein: CASSSRDRGQEAFF

V gene: TRBV19
D gene: TRBD2
clone size: -
J gene: TRBJ2-3
CDR3 DNA: TGTGCCAGTAGTGTCCCCGGGACTAGTCTTGCCGATACGCAGTATTTT
CDR3 protein: CASSVPGTSLADTQYF

V gene: TRBV27
D gene: TRBD2
clone size: -
J gene: TRBJ2-7
CDR3 DNA: TGTGCCAGCAGTTCGGGACTAGCGGGACACTCCTACGAGCAGTACTTC
CDR3 protein: CASSSGLAGHSYEQYF

V gene: TRBV2
D gene: -
clone size: once
J gene: TRBJ1-6
CDR3 DNA: TGTGCCAGCAGTGAGGGGGCCAGTAATTCACCCCTCCACTTT
CDR3 protein: CASSEGASNSPLHF